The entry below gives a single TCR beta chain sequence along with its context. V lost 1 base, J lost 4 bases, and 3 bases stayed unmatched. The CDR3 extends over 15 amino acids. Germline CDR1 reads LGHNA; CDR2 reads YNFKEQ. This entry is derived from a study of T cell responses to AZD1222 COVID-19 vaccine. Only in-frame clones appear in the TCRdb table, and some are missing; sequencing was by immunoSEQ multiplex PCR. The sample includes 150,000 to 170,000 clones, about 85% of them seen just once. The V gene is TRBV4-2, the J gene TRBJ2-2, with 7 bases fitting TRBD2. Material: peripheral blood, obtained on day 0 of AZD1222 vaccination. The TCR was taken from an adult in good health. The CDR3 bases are TGTGCCAGCAGCCAAGTGGGGGGGTCCACCGGGGAGCTGTTTTTT. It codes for CASSQVGGSTGELFF.